The TCR beta chain under discussion was sequenced for a study of T cell changes during pregnancy in multiple sclerosis. Here immunoSEQ multiplex PCR was the method, and the copy in TCRdb shows in-frame clones only, minus some. This sample carries almost 50,000 clones, approximately 91% of them seen once, and the ten largest clones take approximately 10%. Germline V gene lookup returns CDR1 SEHNR and CDR2 FQNEAQ (reference sequence). V lost 2 bases and J lost 7, with 20 bases in between. This CDR3 spans 16 amino acids. This rearrangement joins TRBV7-9 to TRBJ2-5; possible D gene TRBD2, 6 bases. Specimen: CD8+ T cells from peripheral blood mononuclear cells, collected after pregnancy. The clonotype originates from a female donor with multiple sclerosis, enrolled in a pregnancy study. In DNA, the CDR3 is TGTGCCAGCAGCTTATTGCCCAGCCACATGGAGGGGACCCAGTACTTC. Its protein product is CASSLLPSHMEGTQYF.